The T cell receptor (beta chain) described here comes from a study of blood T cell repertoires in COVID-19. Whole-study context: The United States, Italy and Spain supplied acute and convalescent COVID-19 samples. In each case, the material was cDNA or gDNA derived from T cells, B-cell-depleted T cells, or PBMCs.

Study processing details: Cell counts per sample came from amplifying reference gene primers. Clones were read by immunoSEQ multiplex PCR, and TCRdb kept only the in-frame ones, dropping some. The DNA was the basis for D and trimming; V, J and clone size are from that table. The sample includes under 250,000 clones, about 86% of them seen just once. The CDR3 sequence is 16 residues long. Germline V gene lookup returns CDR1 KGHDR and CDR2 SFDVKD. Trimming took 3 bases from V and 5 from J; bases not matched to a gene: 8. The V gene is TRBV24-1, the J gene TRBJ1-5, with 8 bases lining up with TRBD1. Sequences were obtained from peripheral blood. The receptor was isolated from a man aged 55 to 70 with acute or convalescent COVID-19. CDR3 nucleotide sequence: TGTGCCACCAGTGATGGACAGGGTGGACGGGATCAGCCCCAGCATTTT. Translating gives CATSDGQGGRDQPQHF.